The TCR beta chain described here comes from a study of blood T cell repertoires in COVID-19. Study-wide background: Sites in the United States, Italy and Spain provided acute and convalescent COVID-19 samples.

Sequenced by immunoSEQ multiplex PCR; TCRdb stores in-frame clones only, minus some. The sample holds about 200,000 clones; 79% are singletons and the top ten take roughly 5.7%. A Seattle source enrolled patients during active infection and followed them longitudinally. Germline V lookup: CDR1 MNHNS, CDR2 SASEGT. The CDR3 spans 14 residues. Trimming took off 2 bases at V and 2 bases at J, with 7 bases between the two ends. The J gene is TRBJ1-3, the V gene TRBV6-1, with D hard to call. Sequencing was carried out using peripheral blood. The source of this sequence is a woman aged 40 to 55 with COVID-19, enrolled during active disease. Here the CDR3 reads CASSERTTGNTIYF. The CDR3 DNA follows: TGTGCCAGCAGTGAAAGGACTACTGGAAACACCATATATTTT.